The 30 T cell receptor beta chains presented below share a single source sample, sequenced in a study of T cells in Graves' hyperthyroidism and ophthalmopathy (dated by TCRdb to the late 2010s). Library construction relied on multiplex PCR. The data were produced on an Illumina HiSeq 2000. The TCR beta CDR3 regions were amplified from the RNA transcripts. The first round of RT-PCR for the TCR CDR3 was performed with the HTBI primer set and the Qiagen OneStep RT-PCR kit. TCRdb applied fastp at Q25 and MiXCR to the public reads, then kept only in-frame beta chains. Every distinct CDR3 protein forms one entry, paired with its most common genes and DNA. The sample yields under 400,000 distinct CDR3 sequences; 15% to 20% were counted once. The top ten hold roughly a sixth of the sample. The specimen sequenced was blood. These receptors all come from a woman aged 40 to 50 with Graves' ophthalmopathy.

Note on this clonotype: Being one base from a much bigger clone, this may be a read error. The chain carries TRBV3-1 and TRBJ2-5, with D possibly matching TRBD2 (6 bases). Looked up from germline, CDR1 is LGHDT and CDR2 is YNNKEL (reference sequence). This CDR3 is built from 15 residues. This CDR3 reads CASSQPRGIQETLYF. CDR3 DNA sequence: TGTGCCAGCAGCCAACCTCGCGGGATCCAAGAGACCCTGTACTTC.

This clonotype has ten or more counts. The chain uses TRBV4-1 and TRBJ2-4; D not resolved. V dropped 1 base and J dropped 1 base, with 8 bases sitting between them. Germline V gene sequence: CDR1 MGHRA, CDR2 YSYEKL. The CDR3 length is 15 residues. The CDR3 nucleotides are TGCGCCAGCAGCCAAGTCCAGCTGGCCAAAAACATTCAGTACTTC. Translation gives CASSQVQLAKNIQYF.

Many counts were recorded for this clonotype. The rearrangement uses TRBV6-5 and TRBJ1-1, with 10 bases aligning to TRBD1. Germline V gives CDR1 MNHEY, CDR2 SVGAGI. The V segment lost 6 bases and the J segment 2 bases; nucleotides outside the gene matches: 9. The CDR3 has 16 amino acids. The CDR3 spells CASRYPGTGANTEAFF. DNA for the CDR3: TGTGCCAGCAGATATCCCGGGACAGGGGCTAACACTGAAGCTTTCTTT.

This clonotype has a count of ten or more. The chain recombines TRBV19 with TRBJ1-2; 9 nucleotides align to TRBD1. The germline CDR1 and CDR2 sequences are LNHDA and SQIVND (reference sequence). Unmatched junction bases numbered 15, after V lost 9 bases and J lost 7 bases. The CDR3 has 15 amino acids. CDR3 bases: TGTGCCAGCACTTCGGGCGGACAGGGGAAACGTGGCTACACCTTC. Amino acids: CASTSGGQGKRGYTF.

The genes are TRBV6-1 and TRBJ2-7, with D maybe TRBD1 (6 bases). The germline gives CDR1 MNHNS, CDR2 SASEGT. V lost 4 bases, J lost 3 bases, and 19 bases lay in between. The CDR3 sequence is 16 residues long. The CDR3 sequence: CASSGTGTPTGYEQYF. The CDR3 DNA follows: TGTGCCAGCAGTGGAACCGGGACACCGACGGGCTACGAGCAGTACTTC.

The table lists this clonotype with many counts. The chain links TRBV29-1 to TRBJ2-7, with 7 positions matching TRBD2. CDR1 and CDR2 (germline): SQVTM, ANQGSEA. The CDR3 totals 14 residues. The trim removed 6 bases at V and 3 bases at J, leaving 11 bases unmatched. The CDR3 DNA reads as TGCAGCGTCGCAGATGCCAGGGAGGGCTACGAGCAGTACTTC. Protein: CSVADAREGYEQYF.

This clonotype appeared a few times. This sequence joins TRBV18 and TRBJ1-1; D is undetermined. Germline CDR1 reads KGHSH; CDR2 reads LQKENI. CDR3 size: 14 residues. V was trimmed by 4 bases and J by 6 bases, leaving 15 bases between them. CDR3 in DNA: TGTGCCAGCTCACTACGAGATAGGGCCTCTGAAGCTTTCTTT. It encodes CASSLRDRASEAFF.

This clonotype was seen at least ten times. The chain employs TRBV7-9 and TRBJ2-7, with 15 bases that match TRBD2. Germline V gene sequence: CDR1 SEHNR, CDR2 FQNEAQ (reference sequence). This CDR3 region has 15 residues. V was clipped by 5 bases and J by 6 bases; unmatched bases: 5. CDR3 in DNA: TGTGCCAGCAGCCCACGGGGACTAGCGGGAGGCGAGCAGTACTTC. Its protein product is CASSPRGLAGGEQYF.

This sequence joins TRBV30 and TRBJ2-7, with TRBD2 matching over 10 bases. Germline lookup yields CDR1 GTSNPN and CDR2 SVGIG (reference sequence). This CDR3 contains 14 residues. The V and J ends lost 4 bases and 6 bases, in that order; junction bases with no gene match: 9. The DNA for the CDR3 is TGTGCCTGGAAAACTAGCGGGACGTCTCGCGAGCAGTACTTC. As protein: CAWKTSGTSREQYF.

This clonotype was seen repeatedly, ten times or more. The chain employs TRBV6-5 and TRBJ1-1; TRBD1 might be the D (5 bases). This CDR3 region has 12 residues. Looked up from germline, CDR1 is MNHEY and CDR2 is SVGAGI. Trimming stripped 4 bases from V and 7 bases from J, with 10 bases between. The CDR3 region has the DNA TGTGCCAGCAGTTCCGAAGGGGTTGAAGCTTTCTTT. It is translated as CASSSEGVEAFF.

The J gene is TRBJ2-7, the V gene TRBV3-1; 10 nucleotides match TRBD2. Germline CDR1 and CDR2: LGHDT and YNNKEL (reference sequence). This CDR3 spans 18 amino acids. V lost 4 bases to trimming and J lost 8 bases; unmatched junction nucleotides: 20. The CDR3 bases are TGTGCCAGCAGCCGGAAACTAGCGGGGCCACCATCAGTTATCCAGCAGTACTTC. This sequence encodes CASSRKLAGPPSVIQQYF.

This clonotype was found many times. V gene TRBV29-1 combines with J gene TRBJ2-5; D perhaps matches TRBD1 (6 bases). With 3 bases removed from V and 1 base from J, the gap between germline ends came to 15 bases. Germline V gives CDR1 SQVTM, CDR2 ANQGSEA. This CDR3 region has 15 residues. Here the CDR3 reads CSVERAGDFQETQYF. The CDR3 DNA is TGCAGCGTTGAGAGGGCAGGGGATTTCCAAGAGACCCAGTACTTC.

Concerning this clonotype: One base away lies a much larger clone, so this may be a sequencing read error. The chain is built from TRBV11-2 and TRBJ2-3; TRBD1 agrees at 11 bases. Germline CDR1 reads SGHAT; CDR2 reads FQNNGV. The CDR3 has 15 residues. This CDR3 is CAISFRTGGLDTQYF. The CDR3, as DNA: TGTGCCATCAGCTTTAGGACAGGGGGCTTAGATACGCAGTATTTT.

This clonotype was counted at least ten times. A read error may be the cause here, since a much bigger clone is one base away. The chain uses TRBV28 and TRBJ1-1, with D unclear. The CDR3 runs 13 residues. With 7 bases removed from V and 6 bases from J, the gap between germline ends came to 15 bases. Germline V gene lookup returns CDR1 MDHEN and CDR2 SYDVKM. Here the CDR3 DNA reads TGTGCCAGCATCAAAGAAGCCACGGCTGAAGCTTTCTTT. Translated, it gives CASIKEATAEAFF.

V gene TRBV28 combines with J gene TRBJ1-5, with D tentatively TRBD1 (6 bases). Looked up from germline, CDR1 is MDHEN and CDR2 is SYDVKM. Between the trimmed V and J ends, which lost 8 bases and 0 bases, there was a span of 8 bases. The CDR3 totals 13 residues. In nucleotides, the CDR3 is TGTGCCAGCTGGGACAATAGCAATCAGCCCCAGCATTTT. It translates to CASWDNSNQPQHF.

This clonotype showed up many times. CDR3: CASTTWGVQETQYF. CDR3 coding DNA: TGTGCCAGCACAACCTGGGGGGTACAAGAGACCCAGTACTTC. The V gene is TRBV6-1, the J gene TRBJ2-5; the D gene is possibly TRBD2 (6 bases). CDR1 is MNHNS, CDR2 SASEGT, per germline. The ends were cut back, 7 bases at V and 2 bases at J, with 14 bases in the middle. The CDR3 extends over 14 amino acids.

This clonotype appeared many times. V and J are TRBV6-1 and TRBJ2-3; D remains ambiguous. CDR3 length: 16 amino acids. The V gene lost 2 bases and the J gene lost 0 bases, with 12 bases spanning the gap. Germline V lookup: CDR1 MNHNS, CDR2 SASEGT. The CDR3 loop is CASSERRAISTDTQYF. The CDR3 DNA reads TGTGCCAGCAGTGAACGTCGGGCGATTAGCACAGATACGCAGTATTTT.

This clonotype was detected ten times or more. Here the CDR3 DNA reads TGTGCCAGCAGTGAAGATTATAGACAAAACCTAGCCAAAAACATTCAGTACTTC. It is translated as CASSEDYRQNLAKNIQYF. This sequence joins TRBV6-1 and TRBJ2-4; D is uncertain. The germline gives CDR1 MNHNS, CDR2 SASEGT. The V and J ends lost 1 base and 0 bases respectively, with 16 bases between them. CDR3 size: 18 residues.

This sequence joins TRBV7-2 and TRBJ2-5; TRBD2 aligns across 12 bases. V lost 4 bases, J lost 4 bases, and 7 bases stayed unmatched. CDR3 length: 16 residues. Germline lookup yields CDR1 SGHTA and CDR2 FQGNSA. The CDR3 protein is CASSSTLAGGRETQYF. The CDR3 bases are TGTGCCAGCAGCTCTACCCTAGCGGGGGGGCGAGAGACCCAGTACTTC.

The table lists this clonotype with many counts. This chain links TRBV20-1 with TRBJ1-1; D is uncertain. This CDR3 spans 9 amino acids. Looked up from germline, CDR1 is DFQATT and CDR2 is SNEGSKA (reference sequence). CDR3 loop: CRPYPEAFF. Written as DNA, the CDR3 is TGCAGGCCATACCCTGAAGCTTTCTTT.

This clonotype has a handful of counts. This chain uses TRBV27 with TRBJ2-7, with a tentative D call TRBD2 (6 bases). V dropped 6 bases and J dropped 3 bases, with 12 bases sitting between them. The CDR3 contains 13 residues. Germline-derived CDR1 and CDR2 are MNHEY and SMNVEV (reference sequence). CDR3: CASRTAGGYEQYF. The CDR3 coding sequence is TGTGCCAGCAGAACAGCGGGTGGCTACGAGCAGTACTTC.

The chain couples TRBV2 to TRBJ1-1; no definite D call. Trimming took 3 bases from V and 11 from J, leaving 13 bases between them. CDR1 is SNHLY and CDR2 is FYNNEI in the germline V gene. CDR3 length equals 12 residues. The CDR3 spells CASSELDMRAFF. CDR3 bases: TGTGCCAGCAGTGAGTTGGATATGAGGGCTTTCTTT.

The rearrangement links TRBV28 to TRBJ2-7, with a tentative D call TRBD1 (6 bases). V shed 8 bases and J shed 8 bases, with 22 bases lying between them. The CDR3 covers 14 residues. Germline CDR1 reads MDHEN; CDR2 reads SYDVKM. The CDR3, as DNA: TGTGCCAGCTGTGACCGGGGACATAACCCAAAGCAGTACTTC. Translated: CASCDRGHNPKQYF.

The chain recombines TRBV19 with TRBJ2-7; D gene uncertain. CDR1 and CDR2 from the germline V gene are LNHDA and SQIVND (reference sequence). The CDR3 extends over 14 amino acids. Trimming took off 9 bases at V and 3 bases at J, with 18 bases between the two ends. DNA for the CDR3: TGTGCCAGCAAAAACTTGGGTTCGGACTACGAGCAGTACTTC. Its translation: CASKNLGSDYEQYF.

This clonotype was detected ten times or more. The chain links TRBV28 to TRBJ1-3; no reliable D call. CDR3 length: 14 residues. Per the germline V gene, CDR1 is MDHEN and CDR2 is SYDVKM. Trimming cost V 7 bases and J 1 base, with 11 bases left between them. CDR3: CASKASPSGNTIYF. CDR3 nucleotide sequence: TGTGCCAGCAAGGCGTCGCCTTCTGGAAACACCATATATTTT.

The chain joins TRBV12-3 or TRBV12-4 to TRBJ2-7, with TRBD1 matching 9 bases. There are 12 residues in the CDR3. Trimming at V came to 10 bases and at J to 4 bases, leaving 5 bases not matched to a gene. The CDR3 DNA is TGTGCCACGGGACAGGGCGGTTACGAGCAGTACTTC. Amino acids: CATGQGGYEQYF.

This clonotype has at least ten counts. The chain couples TRBV5-1 to TRBJ2-2, with 10 bases matching TRBD1. V lost 1 base and J lost 2; bases outside the gene matches: 5. This CDR3 region has 17 residues. Germline V gene sequence: CDR1 SGHRS, CDR2 YFSETQ. The CDR3 nucleotides are TGCGCCAGCAGCTTGAGGGACAGGGGCGTCAACACCGGGGAGCTGTTTTTT. Protein product: CASSLRDRGVNTGELFF.

The genes are TRBV6-1 and TRBJ1-6; 7 nucleotides align to TRBD1. Per germline, CDR1 MNHNS and CDR2 SASEGT. V gave up 1 base and J gave up 10 bases; unmatched junction bases: 4. The CDR3 spans 14 residues. The DNA of the CDR3 is TGTGCCAGCAGTGAAGGGGACAGCACATCACCCCTCCACTTT. Encoded protein: CASSEGDSTSPLHF.

This clonotype has only one observation. The rearrangement joins TRBV29-1 to TRBJ2-7; 8 bases align to TRBD1. Germline-derived CDR1 and CDR2 are SQVTM and ANQGSEA. The CDR3 covers 16 residues. The V and J ends lost 7 bases and 5 bases, in that order; junction bases with no gene match: 19. CDR3 protein: CSASTQGQGAIDEQYF. CDR3 nucleotide sequence: TGCAGCGCCTCCACCCAGGGGCAGGGGGCTATCGACGAGCAGTACTTC.

This clonotype was found many times. This chain connects TRBV11-2 to TRBJ2-7; D gene uncertain. CDR3 length: 14 amino acids. Looked up from germline, CDR1 is SGHAT and CDR2 is FQNNGV. V gave up 1 base and J gave up 0 bases, with 7 bases separating them. CDR3 region: CASSLVYDSYEQYF. The CDR3 nucleotides are TGTGCCAGCAGCTTAGTTTACGACTCCTACGAGCAGTACTTC.